The 22 T cell receptor beta chains in this list originate from one sample, sequenced in a study of T cells after yellow fever vaccination. TCRdb re-called the 5' RACE reads through MiXCR, storing one row per CDR3 protein. This table has approximately 160,000 distinct CDR3 sequences, roughly 9% appearing once. Sequencing used CD8+ T cells sorted from PBMCs, obtained 45 days after the yellow fever booster vaccination. The receptors derive from a man between 18 and 29 years old who received the YFV17D yellow fever vaccine.

This clonotype was seen a handful of times. The chain couples TRBV20-1 to TRBJ1-2; possibly TRBD1 for D (6 bases). The ends were cut back, 6 bases at V and 4 bases at J, with 30 bases in the middle. The germline CDR1 and CDR2 sequences are DFQATT and SNEGSKA (reference sequence). CDR3 size: 18 residues. This chain's CDR3 is CSANSGRSGRGPSYGYTF. CDR3 DNA: TGCAGTGCGAATTCAGGAAGAAGCGGACGGGGGCCCTCCTATGGCTACACCTTC.

The table lists this clonotype with a few counts. The rearrangement joins TRBV4-1 to TRBJ2-3, with TRBD1 matching over 7 bases. CDR3 length: 15 amino acids. Per the germline V gene, CDR1 is MGHRA and CDR2 is YSYEKL. The V gene end was trimmed by 7 bases and the J gene end by 2 bases; junction bases not matched to a gene: 9. This chain's CDR3 is CASTGGGQSTDTQYF. The CDR3 DNA follows: TGCGCCAGCACCGGTGGGGGACAGTCCACAGATACGCAGTATTTT.

This clonotype was picked up a small number of times. The rearrangement uses TRBV6-1 and TRBJ2-1; D perhaps matches TRBD1 (6 bases). The germline V gene has CDR1 MNHNS and CDR2 SASEGT. CDR3 length equals 15 residues. Trimming stripped 2 bases from V and 7 bases from J, with 15 bases between. Written as DNA, the CDR3 is TGTGCCAGCAGTGAAAAGTGGGCAGGGGCTAATGAGCAGTTCTTC. This encodes CASSEKWAGANEQFF.

The chain carries TRBV10-3 and TRBJ2-1, with a possible D match to TRBD1 (6 bases). CDR1 and CDR2 (germline): ENHRY, SYGVKD. The V end was cut by 8 bases, the J end by 7 bases, with 15 bases between. The CDR3 totals 13 residues. CDR3 amino acids: CAIGERQGNEQFF. CDR3 nucleotide sequence: TGTGCCATCGGGGAACGGCAGGGGAATGAGCAGTTCTTC.

This clonotype was found a few times. This chain connects TRBV7-6 to TRBJ2-1; D not resolved. CDR3 length: 16 residues. The V and J ends lost 2 bases and 4 bases respectively, with 15 bases between them. The germline V gene encodes CDR1 SGHVS and CDR2 FNYEAQ. The CDR3 DNA reads TGTGCCAGCAGCTTATCTCGGATGGCCGGGTACAATGAGCAGTTCTTC. Its protein is CASSLSRMAGYNEQFF.

V usage is TRBV7-9 and J usage is TRBJ1-6, with D perhaps matching TRBD1 (6 bases). The CDR3 is 17 residues long. Germline V gene lookup returns CDR1 SEHNR and CDR2 FQNEAQ (reference sequence). Trimming left V 8 bases short and J 0 bases short, with 17 bases between. CDR3 nucleotide sequence: TGTGCCAGCGGGAACGACAGGACCAGCTCCTATAATTCACCCCTCCACTTT. It yields the protein CASGNDRTSSYNSPLHF.

This clonotype has only a few counts. The rearrangement links TRBV6-6 to TRBJ2-2, with 9 nucleotides matching TRBD2. V was clipped by 7 bases and J by 4 bases; unmatched bases: 10. CDR3 length equals 16 residues. CDR1 and CDR2 from the germline V gene are MNHNY and SVGAGI (reference sequence). For the CDR3, the DNA is TGTGCCAGCAAACCCATAGCGGGGGTTCTCACCGGGGAGCTGTTTTTT. Residues: CASKPIAGVLTGELFF.

The chain carries TRBV6-5 and TRBJ2-7; D is perhaps TRBD1 (6 bases). Trimming removed 9 bases from V and 2 bases from J, with 11 bases in between. The germline gives CDR1 MNHEY, CDR2 SVGAGI. The length of the CDR3 is 12 residues. The CDR3 nucleotides read TGTGCCAGTGGACAGAGGCCCTACGAGCAGTACGTC. Protein: CASGQRPYEQYV.

In this sample, this clonotype turned up a few times. The rearrangement uses TRBV5-4 and TRBJ2-7; D is ambiguous. V shed 1 base and J shed 4 bases, with 12 bases lying between them. The CDR3 is made up of 14 amino acids. CDR1 is SGHNT and CDR2 is YYREEE in the germline V gene (reference sequence). Written as DNA, the CDR3 is TGTGCCAGCAGCTTGTCCACTAAATCATACGAGCAGTACGTC. It codes for CASSLSTKSYEQYV.

The V and J genes are TRBV4-3 and TRBJ2-5; D remains unclear. Germline V gene sequence: CDR1 LGHNA, CDR2 YSLEER. Trimming left V 3 bases short and J 1 base short, with 12 bases between. This CDR3 comprises 15 residues. CDR3: CASSHDHLGQETQYF. CDR3 in DNA: TGCGCCAGCAGCCACGACCACCTCGGCCAAGAGACCCAGTACTTC.

This clonotype occurred many times. The chain is built from TRBV20-1 and TRBJ2-3; D may be TRBD1 (5 bases). The germline CDR1 and CDR2 sequences are DFQATT and SNEGSKA (reference sequence). This CDR3 is 16 amino acids long. V lost 0 bases and J 6 bases, leaving 19 bases between the germline ends. CDR3 amino acids: CSARDQAGLEVDTQYF. Written as DNA, the CDR3 is TGCAGTGCTAGAGATCAGGCAGGGTTGGAAGTGGATACGCAGTATTTT.

CDR3 residues: CASRPGGGTEAFF. For the CDR3, the DNA is TGCGCCAGCAGGCCCGGAGGGGGCACTGAAGCTTTCTTT. This chain uses TRBV4-1 with TRBJ1-1; weak D call: TRBD1 (6 bases). V was clipped by 6 bases and J by 4 bases, with 12 bases between them. The CDR3 has 13 amino acids. Germline values: CDR1 MGHRA, CDR2 YSYEKL.

This clonotype was detected a few times. The V call is TRBV29-1, the J call TRBJ1-1; D is ambiguous. The germline V and J ends were trimmed by 3 bases and 8 bases, with 10 bases remaining between them. This CDR3 spans 11 amino acids. From germline, CDR1 is SQVTM and CDR2 ANQGSEA. The CDR3 is CSVDTGPEAFF. The CDR3, as DNA: TGCAGCGTTGATACGGGCCCAGAAGCTTTCTTT.

The CDR3 spells CASGASGGYEQYV. CDR3 DNA: TGTGCCAGCGGAGCTAGCGGGGGATACGAGCAGTACGTC. The chain joins TRBV2 to TRBJ2-7, with 10 bases aligning to TRBD2. From germline, CDR1 is SNHLY and CDR2 FYNNEI. This CDR3 contains 13 residues. The ends lost 8 bases at V and 4 bases at J; junction bases unmatched: 5.

This clonotype was observed many times. J is TRBJ2-7 and V is TRBV27; no definite D call. V was pared by 8 bases and J by 2 bases, with 13 bases between. From germline, CDR1 is MNHEY and CDR2 SMNVEV (reference sequence). This CDR3 has 13 amino acids. The CDR3 coding sequence is TGTGCCAGCGCTCCCGGCAGGACCTACGAGCAGTACGTC. Protein sequence: CASAPGRTYEQYV.

The V gene is TRBV4-2, the J gene TRBJ1-1; 7 bases are shared with TRBD1. The CDR3 runs 16 residues. In germline, CDR1 is LGHNA, CDR2 YNFKEQ. Unmatched junction bases numbered 10, after V lost 2 bases and J lost 4 bases. The CDR3 DNA follows: TGTGCCAGCAGCCAATTTCGATCAGGGGGATTCACTGAAGCTTTCTTT. Translation: CASSQFRSGGFTEAFF.

This rearrangement joins TRBV27 to TRBJ1-1; D gene uncertain. Germline CDR1 and CDR2: MNHEY and SMNVEV (reference sequence). Trimming took off 6 bases at V and 1 base at J, with 12 bases between the two ends. The CDR3 loop spans 14 amino acids. The DNA of the CDR3 is TGTGCCAGCAGCCCTCGACGGGCGAACACTGAAGCTTTCTTT. Encoded protein: CASSPRRANTEAFF.

The rearrangement uses TRBV9 and TRBJ2-1; possible D gene TRBD2, 7 bases. V was cut by 3 bases and J by 7 bases, with 14 bases left in between. The germline V gene encodes CDR1 SGDLS and CDR2 YYNGEE. The CDR3 runs to 14 residues. CDR3 in amino acids: CASSDQGGGNEQFF. CDR3 DNA sequence: TGTGCCAGCAGCGATCAAGGGGGGGGGAATGAGCAGTTCTTC.

This clonotype was found a few times. The J gene is TRBJ2-1, the V gene TRBV4-1; no clear D. Germline lookup yields CDR1 MGHRA and CDR2 YSYEKL. The V end lost 1 base, the J end lost 9 bases, and 22 bases lay between the germline ends. CDR3 length: 17 amino acids. This CDR3 reads CASSQVPVRPLPSEQFF. The CDR3 DNA follows: TGCGCCAGCAGCCAAGTTCCAGTTAGACCCCTCCCCAGTGAGCAGTTCTTC.

At least ten counts were recorded for this clonotype. The genes are TRBV5-1 and TRBJ1-6; 9 positions agree with TRBD1. Germline V lookup: CDR1 SGHRS, CDR2 YFSETQ. This CDR3 contains 15 residues. The V gene end was trimmed by 5 bases and the J gene end by 7 bases; junction bases not matched to a gene: 7. CDR3 nucleotides: TGCGCCAGCAGGGAGGGGACAGGGAACAATTCACCCCTCCACTTT. Its translation is CASREGTGNNSPLHF.

V and J are TRBV7-9 and TRBJ1-2, with D unresolved. The V end lost 5 bases, the J end lost 3 bases, and 16 bases lay between the germline ends. The CDR3 is made up of 15 amino acids. Germline CDR1 SEHNR, CDR2 FQNEAQ (reference sequence). The CDR3 loop is CASSQLVDGDYGYTF. The CDR3 bases are TGTGCCAGCAGCCAGCTGGTGGACGGAGACTATGGCTACACCTTC.

This chain links TRBV11-3 with TRBJ2-3; 7 positions match TRBD2. Germline CDR1 is SGHNT and CDR2 is YENEEA. After removal of 0 bases from V and 2 bases from J, the junction contained 8 bases not matched to a gene. This CDR3 region has 17 residues. CDR3 in amino acids: CASSLDGLAEVTDTQYF. CDR3 bases: TGTGCCAGCAGCTTAGATGGGCTAGCGGAGGTCACAGATACGCAGTATTTT.